One sample yielded the 10 T cell receptor beta chains listed below, sequenced in a study of neurological immune-mediated disorders. TCRdb re-derived calls from the 5' RACE reads in MiXCR, one entry per CDR3 protein. The table has about 120,000 distinct CDR3 sequences, 3% to 3.5% seen once. The source material was PBMCs. The receptor set was obtained from a woman aged 30 to 39 with multiple sclerosis.

This clonotype has ten or more counts. The J gene is TRBJ1-1, the V gene TRBV12-3 or TRBV12-4; a possible D gene is TRBD1 (6 bases). Deletions cut 7 bases from V and 7 bases from J, with 19 bases between. The CDR3 sequence is 14 residues long. CDR3 bases: TGTGCCAGCACCCGAGTGGGGGGCCAAAGTGAAGCTTTCTTT. Its translation: CASTRVGGQSEAFF.

This clonotype was recorded a few times. A single base separates this from a much larger clone, so it may be a read error. The chain links TRBV5-1 to TRBJ2-6; no reliable D call. Germline assignment: CDR1 SGHRS and CDR2 YFSETQ. CDR3 size: 9 residues. The CDR3 loop reads CARRLLKAF. The CDR3 DNA is TGCGCCAGGAGGTTACTAAAGGCTTTC. Complete variable domain (other parts from reference TRBV5-1 and TRBJ2-6): KAGVTQTPRYLIKTRGQQVTLSCSPISGHRSVSWYQQTPGQGLQFLFEYFSETQRNKGNFPGRFSGRQFSNSRSEMNVSTLELGDSALYLCARRLLKAFGAGSRLTVL.

The chain employs TRBV7-9 and TRBJ2-3, with D possibly TRBD1 on 5 matching bases. Germline V lookup: CDR1 SEHNR, CDR2 FQNEAQ (reference sequence). V was cut by 0 bases and J by 2 bases, with 15 bases left in between. The length of the CDR3 is 17 residues. As DNA, the CDR3 is TGTGCCAGCAGCTTAGCCGCGGACAAAACTTCCACAGATACGCAGTATTTT. Translated: CASSLAADKTSTDTQYF.

This clonotype occurred many times. The chain combines TRBV27 with TRBJ2-3, with D unresolved. CDR3 length: 15 amino acids. CDR1 is MNHEY, CDR2 SMNVEV, per germline (reference sequence). Deletions cut 3 bases from V and 2 bases from J, with 12 bases between. The CDR3 DNA follows: TGTGCCAGCAGTTTGACGACCCTCGCCACAGATACGCAGTATTTT. Protein: CASSLTTLATDTQYF.

This clonotype was detected many times. The chain employs TRBV20-1 and TRBJ1-2; D may be TRBD1 (6 bases). Germline V gene lookup returns CDR1 DFQATT and CDR2 SNEGSKA (reference sequence). This CDR3 contains 15 residues. V lost 0 bases and J lost 1, with 12 bases in between. CDR3 protein: CSARETGFSNYGYTF. CDR3 DNA: TGCAGTGCTAGAGAAACAGGGTTTAGTAACTATGGCTACACCTTC.

Ten or more counts support this clonotype. The V gene is TRBV11-2, the J gene TRBJ2-5, with D possibly being TRBD1 (5 bases). V shed 6 bases and J shed 2 bases, with 16 bases lying between them. Germline V gene lookup returns CDR1 SGHAT and CDR2 FQNNGV. This CDR3 has 15 residues. This CDR3 is CASRSGQLEQETQYF. The CDR3 DNA reads as TGTGCCAGCAGGTCTGGACAACTCGAGCAAGAGACCCAGTACTTC. Full variable domain (rest looked up from reference TRBV11-2 and TRBJ2-5): EAGVAQSPRYKIIEKRQSVAFWCNPISGHATLYWYQQILGQGPKLLIQFQNNGVVDDSQLPKDRFSAERLKGVDSTLKIQPAKLEDSAVYLCASRSGQLEQETQYFGPGTRLLVL.

This clonotype was observed at least ten times. This chain links TRBV20-1 with TRBJ1-6; D remains ambiguous. The V gene's germline CDR1 is DFQATT and CDR2 SNEGSKA (reference sequence). The CDR3 extends over 14 amino acids. The V end was cut by 1 base, the J end by 10 bases, with 14 bases between. The CDR3 region has the DNA TGCAGTGCTAGAGTAGGGAGGGTAGGATCACCCCTCCACTTT. It codes for CSARVGRVGSPLHF.

This rearrangement joins TRBV12-5 to TRBJ1-5, with 11 positions matching TRBD1. The CDR3 loop spans 15 amino acids. CDR1 and CDR2 from the germline V gene are LGHNT and FRNRAP. J lost 6 bases, V lost 6 bases, and 7 bases had no gene match. CDR3 DNA: TGTGCTAGTGGGCCCGGGACAGGGGGAATTCAGCCCCAGCATTTT. This encodes CASGPGTGGIQPQHF.

The chain recombines TRBV19 with TRBJ1-1, with a possible D match to TRBD1 (5 bases). The CDR3 has 20 residues. V shed 0 bases and J shed 0 bases, with 23 bases lying between them. Germline values: CDR1 LNHDA, CDR2 SQIVND (reference sequence). Here the CDR3 reads CASSIEGMEGLRIMNTEAFF. In nucleotides, the CDR3 is TGTGCCAGTAGTATAGAAGGGATGGAGGGACTACGGATAATGAACACTGAAGCTTTCTTT.

This clonotype has a count of ten or more. The genes are TRBV7-2 and TRBJ1-2; possible D gene TRBD1, 5 bases. This CDR3 is built from 10 residues. The V end was cut by 10 bases, the J end by 8 bases, with 11 bases between. CDR1 and CDR2 from the germline V gene are SGHTA and FQGNSA. The CDR3 loop reads CATLTGGYTF. As DNA, the CDR3 is TGTGCCACACTAACAGGAGGCTACACCTTC.